One sample yielded the 4 T cell receptor beta chains listed below, sequenced in a study of cytomegalovirus exposure and HLA in healthy donors. The study ran its PCR with 60 Vbeta and 13 Jbeta primers. The data were produced by immunoSEQ multiplex PCR, yet TCRdb's version contains in-frame clones alone and is incomplete. The table has roughly 120,000 clones, roughly 82% seen once. Sequenced input: PBMCs. The receptors originated from a man between 18 and 29 years old in good health and CMV-seropositive.

This chain joins TRBV27 and TRBJ1-5; the D is unclear. The germline CDR1 and CDR2 sequences are MNHEY and SMNVEV (reference sequence). V lost 6 bases and J lost 4, with 10 bases in between. CDR3 length equals 13 residues. CDR3 region: CASRETPNQPQHF. CDR3 bases: TGTGCCAGCAGAGAAACTCCAAATCAGCCCCAGCATTTT.

The chain links TRBV11-2 to TRBJ1-6, with D hard to call. The CDR3 contains 16 residues. Per the germline V gene, CDR1 is SGHAT and CDR2 is FQNNGV. Trimming left V 5 bases short and J 4 bases short, with 15 bases between. The CDR3 is CASSGRRRAYNSPLHF. CDR3 bases: TGTGCCAGCAGCGGTAGGCGGAGGGCGTATAATTCACCCCTCCACTTT.

The chain is built from TRBV7-2 and TRBJ1-2, with a possible D match to TRBD1 (5 bases). Germline lookup yields CDR1 SGHTA and CDR2 FQGNSA. The CDR3 is made up of 15 amino acids. V was pared by 0 bases and J by 1 base, with 9 bases between. CDR3: CASSLAGGLNYGYTF. In DNA form, the CDR3 reads TGTGCCAGCAGCTTAGCGGGGGGACTTAACTATGGCTACACCTTC.

The J gene is TRBJ1-4, the V gene TRBV28; D gene uncertain. The CDR3 covers 14 residues. The V end lost 5 bases, the J end lost 5 bases, and 12 bases lay between the germline ends. Per the germline V gene, CDR1 is MDHEN and CDR2 is SYDVKM. CDR3 sequence reads: CASSARSDNEKLFF. The CDR3, as DNA: TGTGCCAGCAGTGCGCGGTCAGACAATGAAAAACTGTTTTTT.